This entry lists 20 T cell receptor beta chains sequenced from one sample in a study of blood T cell repertoires in COVID-19 (dated by TCRdb to between 2020 and 2021). Receptors were amplified or captured by the immunoSEQ multiplex PCR assay. The table comes from immuneACCESS by way of TCRdb, which keeps in-frame sequences with V and J called. Part of the clones is missing from these tables; in studies checked, under half for an unresolved V gene and the rest for unknown reasons. The sample table shows around 99,000 clones, and approximately 87% are seen once. The ten largest clones take up about 7% of the sample. The specimen was peripheral blood. These receptor sequences come from a woman in her forties or fifties with acute or convalescent COVID-19.

This chain uses TRBV11-2 with TRBJ1-3, with D possibly TRBD1 on 6 matching bases. The V and J ends lost 5 bases and 0 bases respectively, with 17 bases between them. The CDR3 is 17 amino acids. The germline CDR1 and CDR2 sequences are SGHAT and FQNNGV. CDR3 sequence: CASSTRQVPTSGNTIYF. In nucleotides, the CDR3 is TGTGCCAGCAGCACAAGACAGGTACCCACCTCTGGAAACACCATATATTTT. Based on the CDR3 plus reference TRBV11-2 and TRBJ1-3, the full variable domain is EAGVAQSPRYKIIEKRQSVAFWCNPISGHATLYWYQQILGQGPKLLIQFQNNGVVDDSQLPKDRFSAERLKGVDSTLKIQPAKLEDSAVYLCASSTRQVPTSGNTIYFGEGSWLTVV.

The chain joins TRBV9 to TRBJ1-3; D remains unclear. The V end was cut by 0 bases, the J end by 0 bases, with 7 bases between. This CDR3 has 15 residues. Germline loops: CDR1 SGDLS, CDR2 YYNGEE. DNA of the CDR3: TGTGCCAGCAGCGTAGATCCCGTCTCTGGAAACACCATATATTTT. Translating it yields CASSVDPVSGNTIYF.

This chain connects TRBV28 to TRBJ1-2, with a possible D match to TRBD1 (6 bases). V gave up 4 bases and J gave up 6 bases, with 15 bases separating them. This CDR3 has 14 residues. The germline gives CDR1 MDHEN, CDR2 SYDVKM. CDR3 residues: CASSSQQGRDGYTF. The CDR3 DNA reads as TGTGCCAGCAGTTCGCAACAGGGTAGGGATGGCTACACCTTC.

This clone showed up just once. The chain uses TRBV10-1 and TRBJ1-4, with 7 bases fitting TRBD1. CDR1 and CDR2 (germline): WNHNN, SYGVQD (reference sequence). With 5 bases clipped from V and 0 bases from J, the junction kept 6 bases outside the gene matches. The CDR3 has 16 amino acids. The CDR3 region has the DNA TGCGCCAGCAGTAGGCGGGACAGTTCAACTAATGAAAAACTGTTTTTT. It is translated as CASSRRDSSTNEKLFF.

V gene TRBV7-2 combines with J gene TRBJ1-2; D remains ambiguous. V lost 1 base to trimming and J lost 7 bases, with 10 bases between them. Germline V gives CDR1 SGHTA, CDR2 FQGNSA. The CDR3 has 13 amino acids. Here the CDR3 DNA reads TGTGCCAGCAGCTTAGGCCAGGCCCGTGGCTACACCTTC. It translates to CASSLGQARGYTF. Based on the CDR3 plus reference TRBV7-2 and TRBJ1-2, the full variable domain is GAGVSQSPSNKVTEKGKDVELRCDPISGHTALYWYRQSLGQGLEFLIYFQGNSAPDKSGLPSDRFSAERTGGSVSTLTIQRTQQEDSAVYLCASSLGQARGYTFGSGTRLTVV.

This chain links TRBV21-1 with TRBJ2-7; the listed D gene, TRBD2, was not tested against the DNA. TRBV21-1 is labeled a pseudogene. This CDR3 region has 15 residues. The CDR3, as DNA: TGTGCCAGCGTTCCTAGCGCTAAGTGGTCCTACGAGCAGTACTTC. It translates to CASVPSAKWSYEQYF.

The chain couples TRBV30 to TRBJ1-4, with a possible D match to TRBD1 (6 bases). V was shortened by 6 bases and J by 5 bases, with 13 bases between the two germline ends. This CDR3 region has 13 residues. Germline CDR1 GTSNPN, CDR2 SVGIG (reference sequence). CDR3 loop: CACRRQENEKLFF. In DNA form, the CDR3 reads TGTGCCTGCCGCCGACAGGAAAATGAAAAACTGTTTTTT. The whole variable domain, filled in from reference TRBV30 and TRBJ1-4, reads SQTIHQWPATLVQPVGSPLSLECTVEGTSNPNLYWYRQAAGRGLQLLFYSVGIGQISSEVPQNLSASRPQDRQFILSSKKLLLSDSGFYLCACRRQENEKLFFGSGTQLSVL.

The V gene is TRBV4-1, the J gene TRBJ2-3, with 7 bases lining up with TRBD1. V dropped 1 base and J dropped 6; count of bases not matched to a gene: 10. This CDR3 spans 16 amino acids. CDR1 is MGHRA, CDR2 YSYEKL, per germline. CDR3: CASSQGLLVTGDTQYF. CDR3 sequence (DNA): TGCGCCAGCAGCCAAGGGCTGCTGGTGACAGGGGATACGCAGTATTTT.

This chain connects TRBV18 to TRBJ2-1, with 8 bases matching TRBD2. The CDR3 covers 15 residues. Germline-derived CDR1 and CDR2 are KGHSH and LQKENI. Trimming cost V 2 bases and J 6 bases; bases outside gene matches: 6. The CDR3 DNA reads TGTGCCAGCTCACCAGGCCAGCGGGGGCCCAATGAGCAGTTCTTC. This sequence encodes CASSPGQRGPNEQFF.

CDR3 DNA: TGCGCCAGCAGCTTGGCTAGTAGCTCCTACAATGAGCAGTTCTTC. Translation gives CASSLASSSYNEQFF. The chain combines TRBV5-1 with TRBJ2-1; D is unresolved. The CDR3 is 15 residues long. V lost 0 bases and J 0 bases, leaving 7 bases between the germline ends. The V gene's germline CDR1 is SGHRS and CDR2 YFSETQ.

V is TRBV7-6 and J is TRBJ2-2; 11 bases match TRBD1. Losses at the gene ends were 0 bases for V and 5 bases for J; bases not matched to a gene: 2. Germline CDR1 SGHVS, CDR2 FNYEAQ. The CDR3 sequence is 16 residues long. The CDR3 reads CASSLADRGRTGELFF. DNA for the CDR3: TGTGCCAGCAGCTTAGCGGACAGGGGGCGTACCGGGGAGCTGTTTTTT.

The chain recombines TRBV21-1 with TRBJ1-1; the table assigns TRBD1, which was not confirmed against the DNA. TRBV21-1 is shown as a pseudogene. This CDR3 contains 18 residues. DNA of the CDR3: TGTGCCAGCAGTCCTACCTCGGGACAGGGAGATTTTAAGACTGAAGCTTTCTTT. Amino acids: CASSPTSGQGDFKTEAFF.

The chain employs TRBV5-4 and TRBJ2-3; 9 bases line up with TRBD1. Germline V gives CDR1 SGHNT, CDR2 YYREEE (reference sequence). Trimming cost V 4 bases and J 3 bases; bases outside gene matches: 9. This CDR3 spans 16 amino acids. The CDR3 DNA sequence: TGTGCCAGCAGCCCTGTCCCGGGACAGGGAACAGATACGCAGTATTTT. Its translation: CASSPVPGQGTDTQYF.

The chain links TRBV10-3 to TRBJ1-2; D is perhaps TRBD1 (5 bases). The CDR3 has 14 amino acids. The germline V gene encodes CDR1 ENHRY and CDR2 SYGVKD. Trimming pared 6 bases from V and 0 bases from J, leaving 11 bases between. In DNA form, the CDR3 reads TGTGCCATCAGAGGCACAGGATCTAACTATGGCTACACCTTC. Residues: CAIRGTGSNYGYTF.

This sequence joins TRBV5-1 and TRBJ2-7, with 11 bases aligning to TRBD1. After removal of 2 bases from V and 7 bases from J, the junction contained 14 bases not matched to a gene. Germline CDR1 is SGHRS and CDR2 is YFSETQ. The CDR3 covers 17 residues. The CDR3, as DNA: TGCGCCAGCAGCTTACATCTAAGGACAGGGGGCGCGGGGGAGCAGTACTTC. Amino acids: CASSLHLRTGGAGEQYF.

V usage is TRBV5-5 and J usage is TRBJ2-2, with 9 bases aligning to TRBD1. The ends lost 0 bases at V and 7 bases at J; junction bases unmatched: 7. Germline CDR1 reads SGHKS; CDR2 reads YYEKEE (reference sequence). The CDR3 spans 16 residues. CDR3 protein: CASSLADRGWDGELFF. In DNA form, the CDR3 reads TGTGCCAGCAGCTTGGCGGACAGGGGCTGGGACGGGGAGCTGTTTTTT.

The rearrangement joins TRBV6-5 to TRBJ1-2; 7 nucleotides line up with TRBD1. J was trimmed by 4 bases and V by 8 bases; bases with no gene match: 7. The V gene's germline CDR1 is MNHEY and CDR2 SVGAGI. This CDR3 is built from 13 residues. The CDR3 spells CASGPGQLYGYTF. The CDR3 nucleotides read TGTGCCAGCGGCCCGGGACAGCTCTATGGCTACACCTTC.

The sample holds one count of this clone. This rearrangement joins TRBV9 to TRBJ1-1; D remains ambiguous. This CDR3 is 12 amino acids long. Trimming took off 3 bases at V and 4 bases at J, with 7 bases between the two ends. CDR1 is SGDLS and CDR2 is YYNGEE in the germline V gene. CDR3 residues: CASSAPLTEAFF. The CDR3 coding sequence is TGTGCCAGCAGCGCTCCTCTCACTGAAGCTTTCTTT.

The rearrangement joins TRBV27 to TRBJ2-1, with D unresolved. V dropped 8 bases and J dropped 0 bases, with 8 bases sitting between them. CDR1 MNHEY and CDR2 SMNVEV come from the germline V gene (reference sequence). The CDR3 sequence is 13 residues long. CDR3 protein: CASGGSSYNEQFF. CDR3 DNA sequence: TGTGCCAGCGGCGGCAGCTCCTACAATGAGCAGTTCTTC.

This clone is a singleton in its sample. The V and J genes are TRBV15 and TRBJ1-1, with D perhaps matching TRBD1 (6 bases). The CDR3 consists of 14 residues. Germline assignment: CDR1 LNHNV and CDR2 YYDKDF (reference sequence). Trimming removed 4 bases from V and 5 bases from J, with 14 bases in between. CDR3 DNA sequence: TGTGCCACCAGCAACCGGCAGGGGTGGACTGAAGCTTTCTTT. It codes for CATSNRQGWTEAFF.